This TCR beta chain was captured in a study of OX40 agonist ivuxolimab in advanced cancers. Across the whole study: It was ivuxolimab, an agonistic anti-OX40 (CD134) antibody, that patients were treated with.

Points from the study as a whole: CD4+ and CD8+ blood T cells expanded clonally by week 6 at 0.1 to 3.0 mg/kg. The study found among the lowest clonal expansion in partial responders at 0.1-3.0 mg/kg.

The protocol was immunoSEQ multiplex PCR, while the TCRdb copy is restricted to in-frame clones and leaves out a portion. The table shows about 110,000 clones, with 90% occurring only once. Notes on this clone: Antigen: not known.

Trimming took 4 bases from V and 0 from J, leaving 11 bases between them. CDR1 is SGHNT, CDR2 YYREEE, per germline (reference sequence). This CDR3 spans 15 amino acids. The TCR was taken from an adult with an advanced solid tumor such as melanoma, head and neck, liver or kidney cancer. The sequencing here drew on CD4+ or CD8+ T cells sorted from blood, taken in a trial of the OX40 agonist ivuxolimab. The chain employs TRBV5-4 and TRBJ2-1; D perhaps matches TRBD1 (5 bases). The CDR3 is CASSPDSSSYNEQFF. CDR3 coding DNA: TGTGCCAGCAGCCCAGACAGCAGCTCCTACAATGAGCAGTTCTTC.